The T cell receptor beta chain described here comes from a study of early T cells in non-severe SARS-CoV-2 infection. Study-wide results and limits: Comparison of clonotypes with VDJdb favored anti-spike CD8 responses while missing private and CD4 specificities.

Attached unique molecular identifiers marked individual cDNA molecules. TCRdb re-derived calls from the 5' RACE reads in MiXCR, one entry per CDR3 protein. In the table there are 80,000 to 100,000 distinct CDR3 sequences, under 15% of which are singletons. Per germline, CDR1 SGHVS and CDR2 FNYEAQ. The CDR3 has 15 residues. V was shortened by 6 bases and J by 0 bases, with 13 bases between the two germline ends. This clonotype was seen ten or more times. Its cognate antigen is unknown. The specimen sequenced was whole blood. The receptor's source is an adult who was a healthcare worker with PCR-confirmed SARS-CoV-2 infection or an uninfected control (not recorded which). The chain links TRBV7-6 to TRBJ2-3; a weak D match, TRBD2 (6 bases). CDR3 sequence: CASSLTSHSTDTQYF. The CDR3 DNA is TGTGCCAGCAGTCTTACTAGCCACAGCACAGATACGCAGTATTTT.